This record covers a single TCR beta chain. The antigen remains undetermined. Trimming cost V 0 bases and J 5 bases, with 13 bases left between them. CDR3 length: 15 amino acids. Germline V lookup: CDR1 MNHEY, CDR2 SVGAGI. The data derive from a study of vaccination and CD4 T cells after COVID-19. About the research overall: Post-vaccine sampling followed dose two by a median about 72 days (range 14 to 241). Stimulation of cells relied on overlapping spike peptides derived from SARS-CoV-2, HCoV-NL63, HCoV-OC43 and HCoV-229E.

General study results and limits: Convalescent patients had 304 of 307 vaccine-specific clones showing spike mono-reactivity.

At the Johns Hopkins FTIC core, DNA taken from cultured CD4+ T cells was sequenced by way of the Oncomine TCR Beta short-read assay. Using its own MiXCR run on the PCR reads, TCRdb lists one record per CDR3 protein. Altogether 20,000 to 25,000 distinct CDR3 sequences are present, approximately 40% being singletons, with the ten largest covering 14%. The treatment is: roughly 10-day PBMC culture with coronavirus spike peptide pools or control peptides (ViraFEST assay). After expanding antigen-specific T cells with peptide pools, ViraFEST sequenced their TCRs. The sequence came from a human donor who had recovered from COVID-19. The specimen sequenced was CD4+ T cells from blood, cultured in vitro. J is TRBJ1-2 and V is TRBV6-5, with D maybe TRBD1 (5 bases). In nucleotides, the CDR3 is TGTGCCAGCAGTTACTCTTTGAGGGGATTTTATGGCTACACCTTC. Encoded protein: CASSYSLRGFYGYTF.